This TCR beta chain is from a study of T cells in localized non-small cell lung cancer (dated by TCRdb to about 2020). Regarding the study in general: The study examined T cell repertoires in 200 to 300 patients with early-stage NSCLC and compared tumors with uninvolved tumor-adjacent lungs. The cohort consisted of 236 treatment-naive NSCLC patients whose localized lung tumors had been resected. NSCLC patients had a mean age of roughly 64 years, and approximately 140 were male and over 85 female. What the work shows at the level of the full study, not this receptor alone: Because multi-region tumor sequencing was not done, intratumor heterogeneity could not be ruled out. Uninvolved tumor-adjacent lung showed the highest T cell clonality, higher than tumor, which suggests more focused antigenic responses in the uninvolved tumor-adjacent lung. Of the top 100 tumor clones, a median of roughly 53 were detected in paired uninvolved adjacent lung; approximately 30 were also among that lung's top 100. Because the study design was exploratory, TCR variables were selected using unadjusted p-values without false-discovery rate correction. Longer overall survival was associated with higher blood T cell density, whereas shorter survival was associated with higher adjacent-lung clonality.

The junction shows trimming of 3 bases on V and 4 bases on J, plus 14 bases between the germline ends. Measured from the cysteine to the phenylalanine, the CDR3 is 16 residues long. Only the CDR3 region is kept as DNA, spanning 48 bases read in frame from base 1. From the germline V gene, CDR1 is SGDLS and CDR2 is YYNGEE. At diagnosis, tumor, uninvolved tumor-adjacent lung and peripheral blood were collected and then preserved as a mix of FFPE and fresh-frozen material. Blood samples were analyzed as peripheral blood mononuclear cells for TCR repertoire profiling. TCR beta CDR3 regions were sequenced from DNA using the immunoSEQ Assay. The paper's processing steps were these. To compute T cell density, TCR beta template counts were normalized to usable DNA, which was estimated by amplifying housekeeping genes. Richness was estimated with the preseqR package, extrapolating to 400,000 templates for PBMC samples and 120,000 templates for tissue samples. Clonality was calculated as one minus Pielou's evenness. Differential abundance testing on productive amino-acid clonotypes, with a minimum total count of 5 and an alpha of 0.1, was used to identify tissue-enriched TCRs. The Jaccard Index and the Morisita Overlap Index were used to measure repertoire overlap between compartments. GLIPH clustered TCR beta CDR3s with public tetramer-defined viral CDR3s; viral motifs required at least three viral sequences plus V-gene enrichment. The table comes from immuneACCESS by way of TCRdb, which keeps in-frame sequences with V and J called. Part of the clones is missing from these tables; in studies checked, under half for an unresolved V gene and the rest for unknown reasons. That table furnishes V, J and clone size, whereas the DNA furnished D and trimming. This sample gives some 20,000 clones in total; approximately 80% of them show up just once. Of the sample, about 4% falls within the top ten clones.

Concerning this clone: Its antigen target is currently unknown. Base qualities are not provided; no much larger clone lies one nucleotide away.

The receptor's source is a man between 35 and 75 years old with stage I lung adenocarcinoma. The rearranged chain carries TRBV9 and TRBJ2-6; too little of a D gene remains to name it. The sequencing here drew on peripheral blood, taken before any cancer treatment. Here the CDR3 is given as CASSALRVAGANVLTF. In nucleotides, the sequence is TGTGCCAGCAGCGCACTAAGGGTAGCAGGGGCCAACGTCCTGACTTTC.